The next 12 T cell receptor beta chains were all read from a single sample in a study of blood T cells in healthy people across ages. Then a second PCR, running roughly 7 to 11 cycles, was carried out with a sample-barcoded 5' primer and a J-beta primer mix. Each CDR3 protein gets one entry after TCRdb re-called the 5' RACE reads with MiXCR. The profile shows 850,000 to 1,000,000 distinct CDR3 sequences, approximately 49% of them singletons. The sequencing input was blood. These receptors were obtained from a man aged 25-45 years in good health.

The CDR3 spells CASSLGDIWSNQPQHF. For the CDR3, the DNA is TGTGCCAGCAGTTTAGGGGACATTTGGAGCAATCAGCCCCAGCATTTT. The chain joins TRBV12-3 or TRBV12-4 to TRBJ1-5, with D possibly TRBD1 on 6 matching bases. This CDR3 has 16 amino acids. Trimming cost V 1 base and J 1 base, with 11 bases left between them.

V and J are TRBV4-1 and TRBJ1-2, with D perhaps TRBD1 (5 bases). V was cut by 0 bases and J by 2 bases, with 10 bases left in between. Germline V CDR1 and CDR2: MGHRA, YSYEKL. CDR3 length: 15 amino acids. CDR3 nucleotide sequence: TGCGCCAGCAGCCAAGAGCCAGGGATGAACTATGGCTACACCTTC. Encoded protein: CASSQEPGMNYGYTF.

This clonotype has only a few counts. The rearrangement links TRBV28 to TRBJ2-3; TRBD1 is a possible D gene (5 bases). Germline V gives CDR1 MDHEN, CDR2 SYDVKM. The V end lost 3 bases, the J end lost 13 bases, and 20 bases lay between the germline ends. The CDR3 extends over 14 amino acids. The CDR3: CASSLGRDLLEKYF. CDR3 nucleotide sequence: TGTGCCAGCAGTTTGGGGCGAGACCTATTGGAGAAGTATTTT.

This chain connects TRBV4-3 to TRBJ1-2; TRBD1 aligns across 10 bases. Germline V lookup: CDR1 LGHNA, CDR2 YSLEER. The CDR3 contains 17 residues. V shed 1 base and J 6 bases; nucleotides not matched to a gene: 11. CDR3 sequence (DNA): TGCGCCAGCAGCCAAGGACTGCGGGACAGGGGTAATAATGGCTACACCTTC. As protein: CASSQGLRDRGNNGYTF.

This clonotype has just a few counts. The chain recombines TRBV12-3 or TRBV12-4 with TRBJ2-3, with a possible D match to TRBD2 (6 bases). V lost 5 bases to trimming and J lost 2 bases, with 14 bases between them. This CDR3 is 15 amino acids long. In DNA, the CDR3 is TGTGCCAGCAGTCCATCGGACTATAACACAGATACGCAGTATTTT. Its translation: CASSPSDYNTDTQYF.

This clonotype has more than one count but fewer than ten. The junction differs from germline at one of its ends, possibly a read error. The gene calls are TRBV4-1 and TRBJ2-3; the D gene could be TRBD1 or TRBD2 (5 bases each). This CDR3 spans 14 amino acids. Germline V gene data show CDR1 as MGHRA and CDR2 as YSYEKL. The CDR3 sequence: CASSQAQGADTQYF. DNA for the CDR3: TGTGCCAGCAGCCAAGCGCAGGGAGCAGATACGCAGTATTTT.

V and J are TRBV7-2 and TRBJ1-2; D is undetermined. The V and J ends lost 4 bases and 7 bases respectively, with 10 bases between them. Germline V gene sequence: CDR1 SGHTA, CDR2 FQGNSA. CDR3 length: 12 residues. The CDR3 sequence: CASSYAGVGYTF. Written as DNA, the CDR3 is TGTGCCAGCAGCTACGCAGGTGTTGGCTACACCTTC. The entire variable domain, with the rest obtained from reference TRBV7-2 and TRBJ1-2, is as follows: GAGVSQSPSNKVTEKGKDVELRCDPISGHTALYWYRQSLGQGLEFLIYFQGNSAPDKSGLPSDRFSAERTGGSVSTLTIQRTQQEDSAVYLCASSYAGVGYTFGSGTRLTVV.

The V and J genes are TRBV29-1 and TRBJ2-1; TRBD2 matches at 7 bases. The CDR3 has 17 residues. In germline, CDR1 is SQVTM, CDR2 ANQGSEA. The trim removed 6 bases at V and 0 bases at J, leaving 14 bases unmatched. The CDR3 sequence is CSVAGTGSGGSYNEQFF. The CDR3 DNA sequence: TGCAGCGTCGCCGGGACGGGGTCGGGGGGCTCCTACAATGAGCAGTTCTTC.

J is TRBJ1-5 and V is TRBV4-1, with TRBD1 identical over 7 bases. This CDR3 has 15 residues. In germline, CDR1 is MGHRA, CDR2 YSYEKL. The J segment lost 4 bases and the V segment lost 2 bases, leaving 5 bases of the junction unmatched. The CDR3 reads CASSQRGQENQPQHF. In DNA, the CDR3 is TGCGCCAGCAGCCAACGAGGACAGGAAAATCAGCCCCAGCATTTT.

The J gene is TRBJ2-2, the V gene TRBV5-6; D unresolved. Trimming removed 6 bases at V and 8 bases at J, with 11 bases between. The CDR3 has 12 amino acids. CDR1 and CDR2 (germline): SGHDT, YYEEEE. The CDR3 nucleotides read TGTGCCAGCAACTTCCTTTCGGGGGAGCTGTTTTTT. The encoded protein is CASNFLSGELFF.

This clonotype turned up a few times. V usage is TRBV5-1 and J usage is TRBJ2-1; 11 bases match TRBD2. V lost 3 bases to trimming and J lost 8 bases; unmatched junction nucleotides: 10. Per germline, CDR1 SGHRS and CDR2 YFSETQ. There are 16 residues in the CDR3. The CDR3 here is CASSWISGGESYEQFF. As DNA, the CDR3 is TGCGCCAGCAGCTGGATTAGCGGGGGGGAGAGTTATGAGCAGTTCTTC.

As to this clonotype: A clone one base away is much larger, so this may be a read error. The chain links TRBV12-3 or TRBV12-4 to TRBJ1-5, with D possibly matching TRBD1 (5 bases). Deletions cut 5 bases from V and 12 bases from J, with 14 bases between. The CDR3 contains 12 residues. CDR3 residues: CASSGRLGLQHF. The CDR3 region has the DNA TGTGCCAGCAGTGGGAGATTGGGGCTCCAGCATTTT.